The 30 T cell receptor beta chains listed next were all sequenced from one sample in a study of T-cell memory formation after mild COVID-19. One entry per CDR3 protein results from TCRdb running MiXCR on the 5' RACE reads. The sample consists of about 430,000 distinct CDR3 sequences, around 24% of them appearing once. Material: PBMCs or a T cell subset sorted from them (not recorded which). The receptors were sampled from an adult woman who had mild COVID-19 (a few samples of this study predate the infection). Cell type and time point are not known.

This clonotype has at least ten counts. The CDR3 spells CASSLSDRVETQYF. CDR3 bases: TGTGCCAGCAGTCTGAGCGACAGGGTAGAGACCCAGTACTTC. V is TRBV12-3 or TRBV12-4 and J is TRBJ2-5; 7 nucleotides agree with TRBD1. Losses at the gene ends were 5 bases for V and 4 bases for J; bases not matched to a gene: 7. The CDR3 has 14 amino acids.

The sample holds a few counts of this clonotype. CDR3 DNA: TGCGCCAGCAGCCAAGATTCGCAGGGTGAAGGCAATGAGCAGTTCTTC. This codes for CASSQDSQGEGNEQFF. V is TRBV4-1 and J is TRBJ2-1; D might be TRBD1 (5 bases). Germline loops: CDR1 MGHRA, CDR2 YSYEKL. Between the trimmed V and J ends, which lost 0 bases and 6 bases, there was a span of 15 bases. The CDR3 sequence is 16 residues long.

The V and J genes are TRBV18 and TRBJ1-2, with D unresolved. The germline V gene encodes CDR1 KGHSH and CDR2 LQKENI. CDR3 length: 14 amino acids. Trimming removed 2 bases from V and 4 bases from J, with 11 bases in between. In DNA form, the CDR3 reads TGTGCCAGCTCACCAATATCGGAGAGCTATGGCTACACCTTC. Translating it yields CASSPISESYGYTF.

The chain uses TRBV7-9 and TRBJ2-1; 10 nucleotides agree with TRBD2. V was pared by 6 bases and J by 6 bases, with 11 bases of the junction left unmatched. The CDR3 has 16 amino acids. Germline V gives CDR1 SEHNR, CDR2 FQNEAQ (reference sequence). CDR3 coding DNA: TGTGCCAGCAGACCCCTCAGCGGGAGGGGCCCCAATGAGCAGTTCTTC. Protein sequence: CASRPLSGRGPNEQFF.

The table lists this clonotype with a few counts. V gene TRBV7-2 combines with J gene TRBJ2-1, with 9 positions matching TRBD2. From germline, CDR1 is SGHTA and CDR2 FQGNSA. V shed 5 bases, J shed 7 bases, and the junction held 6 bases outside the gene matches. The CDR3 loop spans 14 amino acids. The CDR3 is CASSLSGSQNEQFF. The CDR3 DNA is TGTGCCAGCAGCCTTAGCGGGAGTCAAAATGAGCAGTTCTTC.

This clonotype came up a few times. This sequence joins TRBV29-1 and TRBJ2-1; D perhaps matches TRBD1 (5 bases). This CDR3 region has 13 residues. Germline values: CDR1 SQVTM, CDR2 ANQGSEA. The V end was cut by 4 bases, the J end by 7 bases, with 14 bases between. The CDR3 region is CSVAWGPRNEQFF. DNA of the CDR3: TGCAGCGTTGCGTGGGGCCCTCGGAATGAGCAGTTCTTC.

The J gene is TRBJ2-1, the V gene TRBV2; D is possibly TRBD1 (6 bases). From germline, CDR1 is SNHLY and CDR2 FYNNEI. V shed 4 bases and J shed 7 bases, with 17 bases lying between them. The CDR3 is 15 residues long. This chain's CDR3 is CASSAGRGLGNEQFF. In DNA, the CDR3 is TGTGCCAGCAGTGCGGGCAGGGGTTTGGGGAATGAGCAGTTCTTC.

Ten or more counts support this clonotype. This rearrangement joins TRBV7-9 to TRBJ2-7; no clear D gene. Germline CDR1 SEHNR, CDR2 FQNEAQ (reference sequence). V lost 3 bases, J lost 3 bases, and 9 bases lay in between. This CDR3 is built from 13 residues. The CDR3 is CASSFGLGYEQYF. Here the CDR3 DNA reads TGTGCCAGCAGCTTCGGTTTGGGCTACGAGCAGTACTTC.

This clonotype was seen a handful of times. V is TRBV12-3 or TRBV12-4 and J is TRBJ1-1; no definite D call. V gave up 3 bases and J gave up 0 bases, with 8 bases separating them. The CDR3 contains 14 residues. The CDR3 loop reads CASSFAALNTEAFF. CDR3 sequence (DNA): TGTGCCAGCAGTTTTGCTGCCCTGAACACTGAAGCTTTCTTT.

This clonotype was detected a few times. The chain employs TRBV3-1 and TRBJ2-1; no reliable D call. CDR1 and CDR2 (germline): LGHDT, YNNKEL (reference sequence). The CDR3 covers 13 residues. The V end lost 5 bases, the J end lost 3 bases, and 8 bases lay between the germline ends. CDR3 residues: CASSGGVYNEQFF. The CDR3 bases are TGTGCCAGCAGCGGCGGAGTCTACAATGAGCAGTTCTTC.

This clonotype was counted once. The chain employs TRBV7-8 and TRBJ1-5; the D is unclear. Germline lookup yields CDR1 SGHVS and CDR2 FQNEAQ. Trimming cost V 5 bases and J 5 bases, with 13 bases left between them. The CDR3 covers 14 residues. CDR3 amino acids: CASSPPTVDQPQHF. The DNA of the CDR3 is TGTGCCAGCAGCCCCCCGACTGTTGATCAGCCCCAGCATTTT.

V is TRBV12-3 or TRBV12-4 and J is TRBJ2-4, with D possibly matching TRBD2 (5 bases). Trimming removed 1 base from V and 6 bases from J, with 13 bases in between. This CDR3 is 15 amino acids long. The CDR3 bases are TGTGCCAGCAGTTTAGGGCGGGTCAACAGAAACATTCAGTACTTC. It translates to CASSLGRVNRNIQYF.

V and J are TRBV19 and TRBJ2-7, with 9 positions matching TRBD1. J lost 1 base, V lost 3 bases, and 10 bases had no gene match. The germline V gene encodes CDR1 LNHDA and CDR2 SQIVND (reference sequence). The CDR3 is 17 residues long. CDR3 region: CASSILTGTGTSYEQYF. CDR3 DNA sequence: TGTGCCAGTAGTATCCTTACCGGGACAGGGACTTCCTACGAGCAGTACTTC.

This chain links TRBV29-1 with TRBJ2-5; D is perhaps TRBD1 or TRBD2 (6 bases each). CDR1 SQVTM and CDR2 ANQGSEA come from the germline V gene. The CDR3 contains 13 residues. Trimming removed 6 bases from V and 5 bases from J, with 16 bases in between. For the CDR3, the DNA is TGCAGCGTCACACCCGGGGGCACGGAGACCCAGTACTTC. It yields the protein CSVTPGGTETQYF.

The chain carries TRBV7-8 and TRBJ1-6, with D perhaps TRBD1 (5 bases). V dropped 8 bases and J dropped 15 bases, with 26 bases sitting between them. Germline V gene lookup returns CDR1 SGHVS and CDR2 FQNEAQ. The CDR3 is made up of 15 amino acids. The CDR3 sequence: CASGTGRVTQRDLHF. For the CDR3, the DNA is TGTGCCAGCGGGACCGGTCGAGTCACCCAACGTGACCTCCACTTT.

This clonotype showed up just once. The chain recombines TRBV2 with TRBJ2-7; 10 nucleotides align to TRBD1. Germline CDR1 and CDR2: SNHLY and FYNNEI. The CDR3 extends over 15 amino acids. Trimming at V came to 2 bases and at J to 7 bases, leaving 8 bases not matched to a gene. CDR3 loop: CASSEQGQGTVEQYF. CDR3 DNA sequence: TGTGCCAGCAGTGAACAGGGACAGGGGACCGTAGAGCAGTACTTC.

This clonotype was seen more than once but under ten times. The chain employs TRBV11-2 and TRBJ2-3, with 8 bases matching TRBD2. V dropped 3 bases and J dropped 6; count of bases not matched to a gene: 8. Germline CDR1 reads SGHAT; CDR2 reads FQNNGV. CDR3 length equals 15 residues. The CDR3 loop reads CASSFSGAPRDTQYF. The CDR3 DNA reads TGTGCCAGCAGCTTTAGCGGGGCCCCCCGCGATACGCAGTATTTT. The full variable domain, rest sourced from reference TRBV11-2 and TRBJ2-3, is EAGVAQSPRYKIIEKRQSVAFWCNPISGHATLYWYQQILGQGPKLLIQFQNNGVVDDSQLPKDRFSAERLKGVDSTLKIQPAKLEDSAVYLCASSFSGAPRDTQYFGPGTRLTVL.

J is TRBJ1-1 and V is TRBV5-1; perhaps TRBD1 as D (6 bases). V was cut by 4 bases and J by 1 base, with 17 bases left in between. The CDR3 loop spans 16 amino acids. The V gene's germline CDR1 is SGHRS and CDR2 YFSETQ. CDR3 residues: CASSQTDVTGNTEAFF. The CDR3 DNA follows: TGCGCCAGCAGCCAGACCGACGTGACAGGGAACACTGAAGCTTTCTTT.

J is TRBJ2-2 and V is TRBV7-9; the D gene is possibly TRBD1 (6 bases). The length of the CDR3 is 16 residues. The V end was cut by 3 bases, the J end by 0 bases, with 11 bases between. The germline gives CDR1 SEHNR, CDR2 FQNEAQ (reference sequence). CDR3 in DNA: TGTGCCAGCAGCTTCCGGGACACCCCGAACACCGGGGAGCTGTTTTTT. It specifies CASSFRDTPNTGELFF.

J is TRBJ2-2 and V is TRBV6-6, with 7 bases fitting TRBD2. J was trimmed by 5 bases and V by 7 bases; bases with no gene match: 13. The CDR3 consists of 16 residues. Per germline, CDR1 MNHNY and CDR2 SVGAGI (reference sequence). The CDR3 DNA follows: TGTGCCAGCAAGCACCGCGGGCTAGCGGAAACCGGGGAGCTGTTTTTT. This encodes CASKHRGLAETGELFF.

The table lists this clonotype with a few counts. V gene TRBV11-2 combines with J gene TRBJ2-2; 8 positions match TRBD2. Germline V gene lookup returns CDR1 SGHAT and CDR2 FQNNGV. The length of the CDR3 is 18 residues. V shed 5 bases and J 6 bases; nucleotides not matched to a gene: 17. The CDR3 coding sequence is TGTGCCAGCAGCCCTCCTCAGCTCGGGACTAGGAGACCCGGGGAGCTGTTTTTT. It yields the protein CASSPPQLGTRRPGELFF.

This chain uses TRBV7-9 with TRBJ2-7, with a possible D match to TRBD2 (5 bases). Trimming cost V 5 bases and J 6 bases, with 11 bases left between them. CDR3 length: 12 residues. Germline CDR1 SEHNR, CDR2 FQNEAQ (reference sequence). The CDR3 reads CASSLLGLEQYF. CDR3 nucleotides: TGTGCCAGCAGCCTGCTAGGACTCGAGCAGTACTTC.

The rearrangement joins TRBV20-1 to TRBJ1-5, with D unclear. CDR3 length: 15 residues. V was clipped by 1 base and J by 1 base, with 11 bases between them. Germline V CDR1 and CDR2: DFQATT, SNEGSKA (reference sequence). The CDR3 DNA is TGCAGTGCTAGAGTCAGTCTGAGGAGCAATCAGCCCCAGCATTTT. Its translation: CSARVSLRSNQPQHF.

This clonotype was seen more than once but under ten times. CDR3 loop: CASSYGQGADEQFF. The CDR3 DNA reads as TGTGCCAGCAGCTACGGACAGGGGGCGGATGAGCAGTTCTTC. The chain links TRBV6-5 to TRBJ2-1; TRBD1 matches at 11 bases. The CDR3 contains 14 residues. Germline CDR1 MNHEY, CDR2 SVGAGI. With V trimmed by 6 bases and J by 8 bases, 6 bases remained unmatched.

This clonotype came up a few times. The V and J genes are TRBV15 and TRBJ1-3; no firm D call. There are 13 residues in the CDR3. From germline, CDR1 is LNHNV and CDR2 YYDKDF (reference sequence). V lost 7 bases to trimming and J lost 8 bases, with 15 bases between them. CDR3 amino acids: CATTVTCPDTIYF. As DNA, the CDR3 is TGTGCCACCACCGTCACCTGTCCGGACACCATATATTTT.

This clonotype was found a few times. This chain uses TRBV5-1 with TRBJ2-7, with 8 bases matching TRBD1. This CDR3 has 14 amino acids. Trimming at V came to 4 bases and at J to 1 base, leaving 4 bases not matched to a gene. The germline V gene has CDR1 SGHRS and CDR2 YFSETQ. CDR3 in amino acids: CASSIGQGSYEQYF. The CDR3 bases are TGCGCCAGCAGCATCGGACAGGGATCCTACGAGCAGTACTTC.

This CDR3 is CASSYSTGDGYTF. The CDR3 DNA sequence: TGTGCCAGCAGTTACTCGACAGGGGACGGCTACACCTTC. This rearrangement joins TRBV12-3 or TRBV12-4 to TRBJ1-2; TRBD1 matches at 8 bases. This CDR3 contains 13 residues. V shed 4 bases and J 8 bases; nucleotides not matched to a gene: 6.

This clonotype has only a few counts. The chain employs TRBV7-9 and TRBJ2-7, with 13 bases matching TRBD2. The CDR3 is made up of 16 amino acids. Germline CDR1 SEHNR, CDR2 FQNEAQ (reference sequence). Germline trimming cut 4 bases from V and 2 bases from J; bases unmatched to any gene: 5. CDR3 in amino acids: CASSSGLAGAAYEQYF. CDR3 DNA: TGTGCCAGCAGCTCCGGACTAGCGGGAGCCGCCTACGAGCAGTACTTC.

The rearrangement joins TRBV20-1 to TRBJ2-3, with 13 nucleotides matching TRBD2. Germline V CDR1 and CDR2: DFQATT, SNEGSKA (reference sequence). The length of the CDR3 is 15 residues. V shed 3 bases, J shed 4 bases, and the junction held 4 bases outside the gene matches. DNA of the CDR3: TGCAGTGCTAGGGGTGGACTAGCGGGAGCAGATACGCAGTATTTT. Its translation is CSARGGLAGADTQYF.

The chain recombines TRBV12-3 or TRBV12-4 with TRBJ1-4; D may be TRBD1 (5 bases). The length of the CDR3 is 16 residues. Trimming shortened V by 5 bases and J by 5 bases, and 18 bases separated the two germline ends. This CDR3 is CASSPYGRRENEKLFF. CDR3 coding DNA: TGTGCCAGCAGTCCCTATGGGCGCAGGGAAAATGAAAAACTGTTTTTT.